This TCR beta chain was recovered during a study of T cells in Graves' hyperthyroidism and ophthalmopathy. The CDR3 loop spans 13 amino acids. V was pared by 8 bases and J by 9 bases, with 8 bases of the junction left unmatched. CDR1 and CDR2 (germline): GTSNPN, SVGIG (reference sequence). In regard to this clonotype: Antigen: not known.

Researchers amplified the TCR beta CDR3 regions from RNA transcripts. An initial round of RT-PCR targeting the TCR CDR3 relied on the HTBI primer set. MiXCR, applied by TCRdb to the multiplex PCR reads, yields one record per CDR3 protein. The sample holds around 300,000 distinct CDR3 sequences, around 13% seen once. Study results and limitations: The model foresaw ophthalmopathy a median approximately 6.3 months prior to onset.

The sequence was obtained from a woman in her 30s with Graves' hyperthyroidism. The source material was blood. The chain joins TRBV30 to TRBJ1-6, with 9 bases that match TRBD1. The CDR3: CALSGTGFSPLHF. CDR3 DNA: TGTGCCCTCTCCGGGACAGGGTTTTCACCCCTCCACTTT.